This T cell receptor (beta chain) stems from a study of cytomegalovirus exposure and HLA in healthy donors. Germline V gene lookup returns CDR1 MNHEY and CDR2 SVGAGI. The ends lost 6 bases at V and 4 bases at J; junction bases unmatched: 5. The CDR3 is made up of 13 amino acids. 13 Jbeta primers and 60 Vbeta primers were used for the PCR. Repertoires were generated with immunoSEQ multiplex PCR, while TCRdb's copy carries only in-frame clones and drops some. The table includes about 230,000 clones, approximately 80% detected once. This clone was counted only a few times. The chain is built from TRBV6-5 and TRBJ1-1; 7 positions match TRBD1. The sequence derives from a woman in her thirties or forties in good health and CMV-seronegative. Sequencing used PBMCs. The CDR3 loop reads CASRTNRGTEAFF. The CDR3 nucleotides are TGTGCCAGCAGAACGAACAGGGGCACTGAAGCTTTCTTT.